One and the same sample provided the 23 T cell receptor beta chains below, sequenced in a study of glioma-infiltrating T cells. The iRepertoire nested amplicon-rescue multiplex PCR amplified TCR alpha and beta CDR3s from RNA. TCRdb recomputed calls from the multiplex PCR reads with MiXCR, one row per CDR3 protein. The sample shows 300,000 to 400,000 distinct CDR3 sequences, roughly two fifths of them seen only once. The specimen sequenced was glioma tissue, nonneoplastic brain tissue, or PBMCs (not recorded which). These receptors were obtained from a human donor with low-grade glioma or glioblastoma, undergoing nonglioma brain surgery, or in good health (not recorded which).

In its sample, this clonotype was seen many times. J is TRBJ2-1 and V is TRBV27; 9 nucleotides match TRBD2. V gave up 4 bases and J gave up 9 bases; unmatched junction bases: 10. The CDR3 totals 15 residues. Germline-derived CDR1 and CDR2 are MNHEY and SMNVEV (reference sequence). The CDR3 sequence: CASSSIAGDEVEQFF. In DNA form, the CDR3 reads TGTGCCAGCAGTTCCATAGCGGGAGATGAGGTTGAGCAGTTCTTC.

V usage is TRBV11-2 and J usage is TRBJ2-7; D is possibly TRBD1 or TRBD2 (7 bases each). CDR1 SGHAT and CDR2 FQNNGV come from the germline V gene. There are 17 residues in the CDR3. V dropped 2 bases and J dropped 3 bases, with 20 bases sitting between them. CDR3 sequence: CASSLHRGRGGNYEQYF. CDR3 in DNA: TGTGCCAGCAGCTTACACAGGGGCAGGGGGGGGAACTACGAGCAGTACTTC. The full variable domain, rest sourced from reference TRBV11-2 and TRBJ2-7, is EAGVAQSPRYKIIEKRQSVAFWCNPISGHATLYWYQQILGQGPKLLIQFQNNGVVDDSQLPKDRFSAERLKGVDSTLKIQPAKLEDSAVYLCASSLHRGRGGNYEQYFGPGTRLTVT.

There are a few counts of this clonotype. The chain combines TRBV20-1 with TRBJ2-7; D uncertain. V lost 3 bases and J lost 2, with 14 bases in between. Per germline, CDR1 DFQATT and CDR2 SNEGSKA (reference sequence). CDR3 length: 14 residues. The DNA for the CDR3 is TGCAGTGCTAGGGCCTCGCAAGGGACCTACGAGCAGTACTTC. Its protein is CSARASQGTYEQYF.

Worth noting for this clonotype: Mismatch with germline at one junction end may stem from a read error. V usage is TRBV28 and J usage is TRBJ2-1, with 11 bases identical to TRBD2. CDR3 length: 15 residues. The germline gives CDR1 MDHEN, CDR2 SYDVKM. CDR3 protein: CASSSGTSGYNKQFF. CDR3 DNA: TGTGCCAGCAGTTCCGGGACTAGCGGATACAATAAGCAGTTCTTC. The whole variable domain, filled in from reference TRBV28 and TRBJ2-1, reads DVKVTQSSRYLVKRTGEKVFLECVQDMDHENMFWYRQDPGLGLRLIYFSYDVKMKEKGDIPEGYSVSREKKERFSLILESASTNQTSMYLCASSSGTSGYNKQFFGPGTRLTVL.

The CDR3 nucleotides read TGTGCCATAAAAGCTAGGGACCCCTACAATGAGCAGTTCTTC. It translates to CAIKARDPYNEQFF. The rearrangement uses TRBV10-3 and TRBJ2-1; D is perhaps TRBD1 or TRBD2 (5 bases each). V was cut by 9 bases and J by 2 bases, with 14 bases left in between. The CDR3 extends over 14 amino acids. Germline V lookup: CDR1 ENHRY, CDR2 SYGVKD.

Worth noting for this clonotype: This likely comes from a read error, as the CDR3 has no conserved phenylalanine or tryptophan at its end. Because the CDR3's place on the DNA is in doubt, the DNA is left out and the CDR3 is given as listed by TCRdb. The chain couples TRBV6-5 to TRBJ2-5. CDR1 and CDR2 (germline): MNHEY, SVGAGI. The CDR3 has 12 amino acids, counting both end residues. CDR3 protein: CASSYSQETKYL.

The chain has TRBV2 and TRBJ2-7; D is possibly TRBD1 (6 bases). The V gene's germline CDR1 is SNHLY and CDR2 FYNNEI. Trimming stripped 1 base from V and 6 bases from J, with 19 bases between. The CDR3 consists of 16 residues. CDR3: CASSEEHRVVRGEQYF. The CDR3 region has the DNA TGTGCCAGCAGTGAAGAGCACAGGGTAGTTCGGGGCGAGCAGTACTTC.

V and J are TRBV6-2 or TRBV6-3 and TRBJ2-2; D is unresolved. V was trimmed by 3 bases and J by 2 bases, leaving 4 bases between them. Germline CDR1 reads MNHEY; CDR2 reads SVGEGT. CDR3 length: 13 amino acids. This CDR3 is CASSYPNTGELFF. DNA for the CDR3: TGTGCCAGCAGTTATCCTAACACCGGGGAGCTGTTTTTT.

This clonotype was seen ten or more times. J is TRBJ2-3 and V is TRBV6-2 or TRBV6-3; 7 bases are shared with TRBD1. Germline V lookup: CDR1 MNHEY, CDR2 SVGEGT. CDR3 length: 16 amino acids. J gave up 2 bases and V 0 bases, and 5 bases lay outside the gene matches. CDR3 DNA sequence: TGTGCCAGCAGTTACTCGCTAACAGGGGTCACAGATACGCAGTATTTT. Translated, it gives CASSYSLTGVTDTQYF.

A note on this clonotype: Just one base apart from a much larger clone, this may be a read error. This chain joins TRBV20-1 and TRBJ2-3, with 13 bases fitting TRBD2. The V gene end was trimmed by 5 bases and the J gene end by 5 bases; junction bases not matched to a gene: 4. Germline-derived CDR1 and CDR2 are DFQATT and SNEGSKA (reference sequence). CDR3 length equals 14 residues. The CDR3 nucleotides are TGCAGTGCTGAGGGACTAGCGGGATTAGATACGCAGTATTTT. This sequence encodes CSAEGLAGLDTQYF.

The genes are TRBV7-3 and TRBJ1-1; D gene unclear. Trimming stripped 6 bases from V and 6 bases from J, with 14 bases between. Germline-derived CDR1 and CDR2 are SGHTA and FQGTGA. The CDR3 has 13 amino acids. CDR3 sequence reads: CASRFVGGPEAFF. The CDR3 DNA reads TGTGCCAGCAGATTCGTGGGCGGGCCTGAAGCTTTCTTT.

The chain combines TRBV7-9 with TRBJ1-1, with a possible D match to TRBD1 (5 bases). Germline V gene data show CDR1 as SEHNR and CDR2 as FQNEAQ (reference sequence). Trimming stripped 1 base from V and 3 bases from J, with 9 bases between. This CDR3 spans 14 amino acids. CDR3 region: CASSLVGAHTEAFF. The CDR3 DNA reads as TGTGCCAGCAGCTTAGTAGGGGCGCACACTGAAGCTTTCTTT.

This clonotype was counted only a few times. This chain connects TRBV6-1 to TRBJ2-7, with TRBD2 as a possible D gene (6 bases). With 5 bases removed from V and 7 bases from J, the gap between germline ends came to 15 bases. Germline values: CDR1 MNHNS, CDR2 SASEGT. The CDR3 length is 13 residues. The CDR3: CASSPGREWEQYF. In DNA, the CDR3 is TGTGCCAGCAGTCCGGGACGGGAGTGGGAGCAGTACTTC.

This clonotype has more than one count but fewer than ten. The chain combines TRBV4-1 with TRBJ2-7, with D uncertain. The germline V gene has CDR1 MGHRA and CDR2 YSYEKL. V was trimmed by 0 bases and J by 4 bases, leaving 19 bases between them. The CDR3 spans 17 residues. The CDR3 nucleotides are TGCGCCAGCAGCCAAGATCACCTGCGGCCGACCTATTACGAGCAGTACTTC. This gives the protein CASSQDHLRPTYYEQYF.

The genes are TRBV20-1 and TRBJ2-4; D gene uncertain. The CDR3 extends over 14 amino acids. Germline CDR1 reads DFQATT; CDR2 reads SNEGSKA (reference sequence). V was pared by 6 bases and J by 6 bases, with 18 bases between. CDR3 region: CSAQRTWAGNIQYF. The DNA of the CDR3 is TGCAGTGCCCAAAGGACGTGGGCCGGAAACATTCAGTACTTC.

A single count supports this clonotype. The chain employs TRBV4-1 and TRBJ1-2, with D unresolved. The CDR3 covers 12 residues. V lost 2 bases, J lost 5 bases, and 6 bases lay in between. The germline V gene has CDR1 MGHRA and CDR2 YSYEKL. The CDR3 is CASSQQRYGYTF. CDR3 bases: TGCGCCAGCAGCCAACAACGGTATGGCTACACCTTC.

CDR3 nucleotide sequence: TGTGCCAGCAGCTCCATCTCTAGCCGGGAGGCGTTGTCTGGGTCCGTC. This sequence encodes CASSSISSREALSGSV. The V call is TRBV5-4, the J call TRBJ2-7, with 7 bases that match TRBD2. CDR3 size: 16 residues. Germline CDR1 and CDR2: SGHNT and YYREEE (reference sequence).

J is TRBJ1-2 and V is TRBV7-2; maybe TRBD1 (6 bases). Trimming removed 5 bases from V and 8 bases from J, with 15 bases in between. The CDR3 runs to 13 residues. Germline CDR1 reads SGHTA; CDR2 reads FQGNSA. Here the CDR3 reads CASSPVSGDGYTF. In DNA form, the CDR3 reads TGTGCCAGCAGCCCCGTGTCAGGGGACGGCTACACCTTC.

This clonotype was counted only a few times. The chain recombines TRBV28 with TRBJ2-7; a weak D match, TRBD1 (7 bases). The CDR3 contains 15 residues. Germline-derived CDR1 and CDR2 are MDHEN and SYDVKM. V lost 7 bases and J 3 bases, leaving 19 bases between the germline ends. CDR3 loop: CASIPGGGWNYEQYF. Here the CDR3 DNA reads TGTGCCAGCATCCCAGGGGGAGGCTGGAACTACGAGCAGTACTTC.

This chain links TRBV4-1 with TRBJ1-1, with D unresolved. The V and J ends lost 4 bases and 0 bases respectively, with 9 bases between them. This CDR3 region has 14 residues. Per germline, CDR1 MGHRA and CDR2 YSYEKL. CDR3 in amino acids: CASSPTALNTEAFF. The CDR3 DNA follows: TGCGCCAGCAGCCCGACGGCACTGAACACTGAAGCTTTCTTT.

This clonotype was observed many times. This chain uses TRBV20-1 with TRBJ2-6; D is ambiguous. Looked up from germline, CDR1 is DFQATT and CDR2 is SNEGSKA (reference sequence). CDR3 length equals 15 residues. Trimming removed 3 bases from V and 1 base from J, with 10 bases in between. The CDR3 loop is CSARDEISGANVLTF. CDR3 coding DNA: TGCAGTGCTAGGGATGAAATTTCTGGGGCCAACGTCCTGACTTTC.

The chain recombines TRBV4-3 with TRBJ2-7; TRBD1 matches 9 bases. The germline CDR1 and CDR2 sequences are LGHNA and YSLEER. The CDR3 has 14 residues. Trimming took 2 bases from V and 6 from J; bases not matched to a gene: 5. The DNA for the CDR3 is TGCGCCAGCAGCCAACTACAGGGGGCGGGCGAGCAGTACTTC. Protein: CASSQLQGAGEQYF.

Of note for this clonotype: The CDR3 carries no conserved terminal phenylalanine or tryptophan, so it likely arises from a read error. V gene TRBV14 combines with J gene TRBJ1-6; D not resolved. The CDR3 spans 13 residues. The ends were cut back, 1 base at V and 4 bases at J, with 2 bases in the middle. Germline V gene sequence: CDR1 SGHDN, CDR2 FVKESK. CDR3 DNA: TGTGCCAGCAGCCAAGTGTATAATTCACCCCTCCACTCT. Its translation is CASSQVYNSPLHS.